This T cell receptor (beta chain) originates from a study of blood T cell repertoires in COVID-19. Study-wide context: Sites across the United States, Italy and Spain contributed samples from acute and convalescent COVID-19. The analysed material was cDNA or gDNA that came from T cells, B-cell-depleted T cells, or PBMCs.

Per the germline V gene, CDR1 is SGHRS and CDR2 is YFSETQ. CDR3 length: 13 residues. Trimming cost V 1 base and J 8 bases, with 10 bases left between them. Under the authors' procedure: Amplification from reference gene primers served as the basis for estimated nucleated cell counts. Only in-frame clones appear in the TCRdb table, and some are missing; sequencing was by immunoSEQ multiplex PCR. Clone size and the V and J calls come from that table; the DNA yielded D and trimming. Of some 120,000 clones detected, approximately 84% appear once; the ten largest clones hold around 12%. This clonotype originated in a woman in her 30s who had recovered from COVID-19. Sample: peripheral blood. The chain links TRBV5-1 to TRBJ2-1; no reliable D call. The CDR3 loop reads CASSLFPADEQFF. CDR3 DNA sequence: TGCGCCAGCAGCTTGTTCCCCGCGGATGAGCAGTTCTTC.